These 6 T cell receptor beta chains were sequenced from one sample in a study of blood T cell repertoires in COVID-19. Sequencing used immunoSEQ multiplex PCR; TCRdb keeps in-frame clones, though not all of them. The table lists about 300,000 clones, roughly 84% of them singletons. Sequencing was performed on peripheral blood. These receptors originate from a human donor with COVID-19, enrolled during active disease. The donor label of this sample is uncertain.

This sequence joins TRBV7-3 and TRBJ2-5; 7 positions match TRBD1. This CDR3 has 13 residues. The germline V gene has CDR1 SGHTA and CDR2 FQGTGA. The V and J ends lost 5 bases and 5 bases, in that order; junction bases with no gene match: 5. The CDR3 bases are TGTGCCAGCAGCCTGACAGGGTTGGAGACCCAGTACTTC. Translating it yields CASSLTGLETQYF.

The chain joins TRBV29-1 to TRBJ2-1; D is uncertain. V was pared by 4 bases and J by 5 bases, with 3 bases between. Germline-derived CDR1 and CDR2 are SQVTM and ANQGSEA. The CDR3 consists of 10 residues. DNA of the CDR3: TGCAGCGTTGGAGACAATGAGCAGTTCTTC. Encoded protein: CSVGDNEQFF.

The chain recombines TRBV5-1 with TRBJ1-1, with TRBD1 matching 8 bases. The CDR3 has 15 amino acids. The V and J ends lost 2 bases and 0 bases, in that order; junction bases with no gene match: 3. Germline-derived CDR1 and CDR2 are SGHRS and YFSETQ. CDR3: CASSFAGGLNTEAFF. In DNA, the CDR3 is TGCGCCAGCAGCTTCGCAGGGGGCCTGAACACTGAAGCTTTCTTT.

This clone was picked up a small number of times. The rearrangement joins TRBV5-1 to TRBJ1-1, with D uncertain. V lost 0 bases, J lost 7 bases, and 10 bases lay in between. The germline V gene encodes CDR1 SGHRS and CDR2 YFSETQ. CDR3 length: 13 residues. The CDR3 protein is CASSLAEDFEAFF. The CDR3 DNA follows: TGCGCCAGCAGCTTGGCCGAGGACTTTGAAGCTTTCTTT.

The chain links TRBV6-5 to TRBJ1-1, with no clear D. The CDR3 length is 11 residues. Germline loops: CDR1 MNHEY, CDR2 SVGAGI. V lost 5 bases and J 3 bases, leaving 4 bases between the germline ends. CDR3 protein: CASSPYTEAFF. The DNA of the CDR3 is TGTGCCAGCAGTCCCTACACTGAAGCTTTCTTT.

The rearrangement links TRBV11-3 to TRBJ2-3; TRBD2 aligns across 13 bases. V gave up 4 bases and J gave up 3 bases; unmatched junction bases: 4. Germline CDR1 and CDR2: SGHNT and YENEEA. The CDR3 spans 16 residues. The CDR3 sequence: CASSSGTSGETDTQYF. CDR3 DNA: TGTGCCAGCAGCTCGGGGACTAGCGGGGAGACAGATACGCAGTATTTT.